This T cell receptor beta chain stems from a study of CD8+ T cells in alopecia areata listed by TCRdb under 2018. Background for the entire study: The study used high-throughput TCRbeta sequencing to examine T cell clonal expansion in alopecia areata, in both the C3H/HeJ mouse model and human patients. Human TCRbeta sequencing covered scalp tissue and sorted CD4+ and CD8+ peripheral blood T cells from patchy and totalis/universalis alopecia areata patients and healthy controls. Clonality in the scalp was compared among normal scalp (n=4), patchy alopecia areata scalp (n=8), and alopecia totalis/universalis scalp (n=8). RNA was extracted with the PAXgene miRNA kit for fixed scalp, the miRNeasy kit for PBMCs, and the RNeasy kit for mouse skin. TCRbeta CDR3 regions were amplified by immunoSEQ multiplex PCR using 35 Vbeta forward and 13 Jbeta reverse primers. Results the study describes overall, beyond this receptor: Resident alphabeta T cells in normal human skin are also sequenced, complicating scalp TCR repertoire analysis, unlike mouse skin dominated by gammadelta T cells. Lesional scalp, especially in alopecia totalis/universalis, showed higher clonality and more expanded CD8+ clones than normal scalp, suggesting antigenic drive. Compared with mice, TCR sequences shared between patients were less clear, possibly partly because of HLA diversity across the patient population.

Including cysteine and phenylalanine, the CDR3 has 16 amino acids. Of the read, only the CDR3 DNA is kept; its 48 bases are in frame from base 1. The CDR1 and CDR2 encoded by the germline V gene are MNHNS and SASEGT. V trim: 3 bases; J trim: 6 bases; unmatched bases: 11. A note on this clone: It has no known antigen specificity. Base qualities are missing; no much larger clone stands one base away.

Library creation used the immunoSEQ multiplex PCR assay. RNA was extracted from all samples and reverse transcribed into cDNA as template for TCR sequencing. SuperScript III was used to make first-strand cDNA, primed with a 2:1 mix of oligo-dT and random hexamers. A synthetic immune receptor repertoire was used to gauge amplification bias, and whatever bias remained was removed computationally. Per the source publication's procedure: Raw reads were preprocessed for error removal, and CDR3 was defined according to IMGT conventions as running from the conserved cysteine to phenylalanine. To get clonality, Shannon entropy was normalized by log2 of the number of productive unique TCRs and the result was subtracted from 1. Scalp TCRbeta sequences were cross-referenced with sorted blood CD4 and CD8 repertoires so that the CD4 or CD8 identity of scalp clones could be inferred. The table was pulled from immuneACCESS by TCRdb, which kept in-frame rearrangements only. Such tables lose some clones; where checked, under half of the loss comes from unresolved V genes, and the rest has no known cause. D and trimming come from the DNA, and the V and J calls and clone size come from that table. The sample table records 130,000 to 150,000 clones; around two thirds of these occur just once. The leading ten clones occupy roughly a third of the sample.

PBMCs were isolated by density centrifugation and stained for CD3, CD4 and CD8, and CD4+ and CD8+ T cells were sorted on a FACSAria. Unaffected controls provided scalp biopsies and blood samples. Sequenced sample: CD8+ T cells sorted from blood. The TCR originated in a human donor in good health. Recombination connected TRBV6-1 to TRBJ2-7; 10 junctional bases match TRBD2. The CDR3 amino acid sequence is: CASSDLNPGLASEQYF. The DNA reads TGTGCCAGCAGTGACCTGAATCCGGGACTAGCGTCCGAGCAGTACTTC.